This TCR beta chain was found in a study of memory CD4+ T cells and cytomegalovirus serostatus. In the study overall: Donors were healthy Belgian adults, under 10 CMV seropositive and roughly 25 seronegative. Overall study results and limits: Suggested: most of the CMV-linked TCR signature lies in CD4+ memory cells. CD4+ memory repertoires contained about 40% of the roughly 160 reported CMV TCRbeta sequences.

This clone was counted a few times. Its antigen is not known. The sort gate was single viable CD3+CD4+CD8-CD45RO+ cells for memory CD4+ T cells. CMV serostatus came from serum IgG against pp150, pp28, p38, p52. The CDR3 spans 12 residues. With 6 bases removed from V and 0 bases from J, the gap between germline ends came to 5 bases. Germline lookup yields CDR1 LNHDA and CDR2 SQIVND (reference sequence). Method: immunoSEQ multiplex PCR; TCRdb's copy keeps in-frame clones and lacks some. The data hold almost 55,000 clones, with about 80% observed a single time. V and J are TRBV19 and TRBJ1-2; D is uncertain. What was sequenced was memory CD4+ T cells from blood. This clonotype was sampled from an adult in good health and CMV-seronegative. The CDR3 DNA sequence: TGTGCCAGTAGCGGATCTAACTATGGCTACACCTTC. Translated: CASSGSNYGYTF.